This TCR beta chain was sequenced during a study of OX40 agonist ivuxolimab in advanced cancers. For the study at large: Every patient in dose escalation had hepatocellular carcinoma, melanoma, renal cell or head and neck cancer.

Broader study findings: Dosing at 0.1 to 3.0 mg/kg was accompanied by clonal expansion of CD4+ and CD8+ blood T cells by week 6.

Note on this clone: Its antigen is as yet unknown.

The protocol was immunoSEQ multiplex PCR, while the TCRdb copy is restricted to in-frame clones and leaves out a portion. The data hold over 45,000 clones, with about four fifths observed a single time. This TCR was sampled from an adult with an advanced solid tumor such as melanoma, head and neck, liver or kidney cancer. The sample in question was CD4+ or CD8+ T cells sorted from blood, obtained in a trial of the OX40 agonist ivuxolimab.

This CDR3 reads CASSLAVEGGQAFF. CDR3 bases: TGTGCCAGCAGCTTAGCGGTCGAAGGAGGGCAAGCTTTCTTT. The J gene is TRBJ1-1, the V gene TRBV7-9; D is unresolved. The V end lost 0 bases, the J end lost 9 bases, and 14 bases lay between the germline ends. Germline CDR1 SEHNR, CDR2 FQNEAQ (reference sequence). CDR3 length equals 14 residues.